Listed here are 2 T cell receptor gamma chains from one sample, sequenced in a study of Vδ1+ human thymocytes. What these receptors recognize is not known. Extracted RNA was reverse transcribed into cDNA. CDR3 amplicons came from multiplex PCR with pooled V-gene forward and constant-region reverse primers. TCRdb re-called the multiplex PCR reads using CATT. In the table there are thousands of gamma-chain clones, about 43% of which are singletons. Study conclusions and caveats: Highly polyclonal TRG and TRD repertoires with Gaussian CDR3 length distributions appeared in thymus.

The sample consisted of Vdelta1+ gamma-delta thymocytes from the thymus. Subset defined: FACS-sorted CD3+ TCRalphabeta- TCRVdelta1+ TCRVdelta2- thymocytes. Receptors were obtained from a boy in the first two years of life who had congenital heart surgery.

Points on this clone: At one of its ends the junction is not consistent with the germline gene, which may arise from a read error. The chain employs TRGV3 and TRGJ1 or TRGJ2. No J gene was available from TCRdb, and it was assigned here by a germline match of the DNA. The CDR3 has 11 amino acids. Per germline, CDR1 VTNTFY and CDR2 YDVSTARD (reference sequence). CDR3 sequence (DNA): TGTGCCACCGGGGAAGATTATAAGAAACTCTTT. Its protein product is CATGEDYKKLF.

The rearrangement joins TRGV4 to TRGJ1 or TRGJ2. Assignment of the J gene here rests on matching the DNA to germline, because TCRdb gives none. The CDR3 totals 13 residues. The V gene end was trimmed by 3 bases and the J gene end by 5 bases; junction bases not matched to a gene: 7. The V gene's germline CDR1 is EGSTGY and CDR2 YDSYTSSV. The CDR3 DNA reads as TGTGCCACCTGGGATAGGCCACATTATAAGAAACTCTTT. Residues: CATWDRPHYKKLF.